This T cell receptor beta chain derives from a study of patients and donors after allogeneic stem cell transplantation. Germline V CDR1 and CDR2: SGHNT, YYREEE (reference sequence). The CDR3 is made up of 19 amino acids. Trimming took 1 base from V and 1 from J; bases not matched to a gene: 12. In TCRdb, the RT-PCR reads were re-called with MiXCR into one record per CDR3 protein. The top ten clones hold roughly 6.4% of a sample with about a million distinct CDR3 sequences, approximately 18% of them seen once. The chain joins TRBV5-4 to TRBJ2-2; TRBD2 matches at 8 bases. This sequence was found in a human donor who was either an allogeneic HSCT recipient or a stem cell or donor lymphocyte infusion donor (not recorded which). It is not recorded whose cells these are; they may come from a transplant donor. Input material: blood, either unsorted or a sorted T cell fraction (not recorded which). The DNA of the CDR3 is TGTGCCAGCAGCTTGCCCCTAGCGGGTCCCTTTGGGAACACCGGGGAGCTGTTTTTT. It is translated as CASSLPLAGPFGNTGELFF.